This T cell receptor beta chain was sequenced in a study of radiotherapy plus CTLA-4 blockade in lung cancer. On the study more broadly: There were objective responses in roughly a sixth of patients, and around 32% had disease control. Study observations and caveats: The authors reported that early blood T cell clone dynamics, with interferon-beta, best predicted response. In blood, TCR clones derived from the tumor expanded after radiotherapy plus ipilimumab.

Germline V gene data show CDR1 as SGHTA and CDR2 as FQGNSA. V shed 5 bases and J shed 1 base, with 15 bases lying between them. CDR3 length: 16 residues. Treatment of patients with chemo-refractory metastatic non-small-cell lung cancer consisted of focal radiation plus CTLA-4 blockade with ipilimumab. This table comes from immunoSEQ multiplex PCR, and its TCRdb copy is limited to in-frame clones, with some not included. The sample gives 50,000 or so clones, roughly 76% of which show up once; around 8.3% is in the top ten. On this clone itself: Its antigen is not identified.

The specimen was peripheral blood, collected from a patient treated with radiotherapy plus ipilimumab. The TCR comes from a human donor with non-small cell lung cancer who had stable disease on radiotherapy plus ipilimumab. The chain is built from TRBV7-2 and TRBJ1-5; D may be TRBD1 (5 bases). The CDR3 DNA is TGTGCCAGCAGCCGTACAGGAGGTGGGAGCAATCAGCCCCAGCATTTT. It is translated as CASSRTGGGSNQPQHF.